This T cell receptor (beta chain) comes out of a study of T cells after yellow fever vaccination. Overall study: EM, EMRA, CM and Tscm memory subsets were separated by sorting (using CD3, CD45RA, CCR7 and CD95).

Conversion of TCR transcripts into cDNA relied on 5'RACE template switching, which added a universal primer site and UMIs. TCRdb reprocessed the 5' RACE reads with MiXCR, giving one entry per CDR3 protein. The sample shows fewer than 20,000 distinct CDR3 sequences, approximately 4.1% of them seen only once. This clonotype was found many times. Study observations and caveats: The study noted that FACS-sorted repertoires could contain abundant clonotypes contaminating from the bulk population. The booster saw the reappearance of most primary-vaccination clones (around 96% CD4, almost 90% CD8).

The CDR3 extends over 13 amino acids. The germline gives CDR1 DFQATT, CDR2 SNEGSKA (reference sequence). The V and J ends lost 3 bases and 5 bases, in that order; junction bases with no gene match: 6. The chain is built from TRBV20-1 and TRBJ2-5; 7 nucleotides line up with TRBD1. This receptor was obtained from a man under 40 who received the YFV17D yellow fever vaccine. Sequencing used PBMCs, either bulk or a sorted T-cell subset (CD4+, CD8+, memory, or dextramer-sorted; not recorded which), obtained 15 days after the yellow fever booster vaccination. The chain's CDR3 is CSAREQGMETQYF. DNA of the CDR3: TGCAGTGCTAGGGAACAGGGGATGGAGACCCAGTACTTC.